Described below is a single T cell receptor (beta chain) sequence and its context. Antigen unknown. The record originates from a study of cytomegalovirus exposure and HLA in healthy donors. Study results and caveats: Reports showed the classifier diagnosing cytomegalovirus status with high specificity and sensitivity. A later examination showed that TCR association rates differed by HLA locus, with DRB1 most and HLA-C fewest.

The CDR3 covers 14 residues. CDR1 and CDR2 from the germline V gene are MNHNS and SASEGT. V lost 4 bases, J lost 8 bases, and 5 bases stayed unmatched. PCR employed 60 Vbeta and 13 Jbeta primers. This table comes from immunoSEQ multiplex PCR, and its TCRdb copy is limited to in-frame clones, with some not included. The table has some 130,000 clones, 65% to 80% seen once. The TCR was taken from a woman aged 45 to 65 in good health and CMV-seropositive. V usage is TRBV6-1 and J usage is TRBJ1-6, with 7 bases lining up with TRBD1. What was sequenced was PBMCs. In DNA form, the CDR3 reads TGTGCCAGCAGTGGATTCAGGGGGGATTCACCCCTCCACTTT. It encodes CASSGFRGDSPLHF.